Listed here are 21 T cell receptor beta chains from one sample, sequenced in a study of blood T cell repertoires in COVID-19. The table came from immunoSEQ multiplex PCR; TCRdb's copy has only in-frame clones and leaves some out. Of about 260,000 clones listed, 88% are singletons. Sequencing input: peripheral blood. These receptors all stem from a man aged 55 to 70 who had recovered from COVID-19.

The chain employs TRBV5-4 and TRBJ2-5, with TRBD2 matching over 11 bases. The CDR3 spans 15 residues. The V and J ends lost 4 bases and 2 bases, in that order; junction bases with no gene match: 4. CDR1 SGHNT and CDR2 YYREEE come from the germline V gene (reference sequence). Written as DNA, the CDR3 is TGTGCCAGCAGCCTAACTAGCGGGGGTCAAGAGACCCAGTACTTC. It yields the protein CASSLTSGGQETQYF. Full variable domain (rest looked up from reference TRBV5-4 and TRBJ2-5): ETGVTQSPTHLIKTRGQQVTLRCSSQSGHNTVSWYQQALGQGPQFIFQYYREEENGRGNFPPRFSGLQFPNYSSELNVNALELDDSALYLCASSLTSGGQETQYFGPGTRLLVL.

The genes are TRBV27 and TRBJ2-5; 9 nucleotides align to TRBD1. Germline values: CDR1 MNHEY, CDR2 SMNVEV (reference sequence). Trimming cost V 6 bases and J 6 bases; bases outside gene matches: 5. CDR3 size: 13 residues. CDR3 nucleotide sequence: TGTGCCAGCAGCGGGACAGGGTTGAAGACCCAGTACTTC. This sequence encodes CASSGTGLKTQYF.

V is TRBV19 and J is TRBJ1-5; TRBD1 is a possible D gene (5 bases). Germline CDR1 reads LNHDA; CDR2 reads SQIVND (reference sequence). The V and J ends lost 3 bases and 0 bases respectively, with 15 bases between them. CDR3 length: 17 residues. The CDR3 loop reads CASSIEVDSYSNQPQHF. The CDR3 DNA is TGTGCCAGTAGTATTGAGGTCGACAGTTATAGCAATCAGCCCCAGCATTTT.

This rearrangement joins TRBV10-2 to TRBJ2-5; 7 positions match TRBD2. The CDR3 totals 14 residues. Germline V gene sequence: CDR1 WSHSY, CDR2 SAAADI. After removal of 4 bases from V and 5 bases from J, the junction contained 7 bases not matched to a gene. CDR3 bases: TGCGCCAGCAGTGCTAGCGGACCACTTGAGACCCAGTACTTC. It is translated as CASSASGPLETQYF.

The chain employs TRBV5-1 and TRBJ2-2, with 9 bases matching TRBD1. J lost 5 bases, V lost 2 bases, and 7 bases had no gene match. The CDR3 loop spans 16 amino acids. CDR1 SGHRS and CDR2 YFSETQ come from the germline V gene. CDR3 protein: CASSLQGAGLTGELFF. DNA of the CDR3: TGCGCCAGCAGCTTACAGGGGGCAGGATTGACCGGGGAGCTGTTTTTT. Looking up the rest from reference TRBV5-1 and TRBJ2-2 gives the full variable domain: KAGVTQTPRYLIKTRGQQVTLSCSPISGHRSVSWYQQTPGQGLQFLFEYFSETQRNKGNFPGRFSGRQFSNSRSEMNVSTLELGDSALYLCASSLQGAGLTGELFFGEGSRLTVL.

The chain couples TRBV19 to TRBJ2-1; weak D call: TRBD1 (7 bases). The CDR3 runs 14 residues. CDR1 and CDR2 (germline): LNHDA, SQIVND (reference sequence). Deletions cut 6 bases from V and 5 bases from J, with 14 bases between. CDR3 in DNA: TGTGCCAGTAGCGTGACAGGGAGGAACAATGAGCAGTTCTTC. This encodes CASSVTGRNNEQFF. The full variable domain, completed using reference TRBV19 and TRBJ2-1, is DGGITQSPKYLFRKEGQNVTLSCEQNLNHDAMYWYRQDPGQGLRLIYYSQIVNDFQKGDIAEGYSVSREKKESFPLTVTSAQKNPTAFYLCASSVTGRNNEQFFGPGTRLTVL.

The V call is TRBV27, the J call TRBJ2-5, with TRBD1 matching over 7 bases. The J segment lost 2 bases and the V segment lost 4 bases, leaving 7 bases of the junction unmatched. The CDR3 sequence is 15 residues long. CDR1 is MNHEY and CDR2 is SMNVEV in the germline V gene (reference sequence). The CDR3 reads CASSSPLQGQETQYF. Written as DNA, the CDR3 is TGTGCCAGCAGTTCCCCGTTACAGGGGCAAGAGACCCAGTACTTC.

The gene calls are TRBV29-1 and TRBJ1-2, with 7 positions matching TRBD1. The CDR3 extends over 12 amino acids. CDR1 and CDR2 from the germline V gene are SQVTM and ANQGSEA. Trimming cost V 6 bases and J 8 bases; bases outside gene matches: 9. CDR3 in DNA: TGCAGCGTCCCGACAGGGCGAAGAGGCTACACCTTC. It yields the protein CSVPTGRRGYTF.

This chain links TRBV6-5 with TRBJ1-2; 7 nucleotides match TRBD1. Germline trimming cut 5 bases from V and 6 bases from J; bases unmatched to any gene: 9. The CDR3 extends over 14 amino acids. Germline CDR1 reads MNHEY; CDR2 reads SVGAGI. The CDR3: CASSRTQGDDGYTF. The DNA for the CDR3 is TGTGCCAGCAGTCGGACCCAGGGGGACGATGGCTACACCTTC.

The V call is TRBV9, the J call TRBJ2-5; D perhaps matches TRBD1 (6 bases). This CDR3 comprises 13 residues. Deletions cut 7 bases from V and 2 bases from J, with 12 bases between. Germline V gene sequence: CDR1 SGDLS, CDR2 YYNGEE. As DNA, the CDR3 is TGTGCCAGCGCCACAGGGTGGCAAGAGACCCAGTACTTC. It specifies CASATGWQETQYF.

This chain links TRBV10-1 with TRBJ1-1; 8 bases match TRBD1. The CDR3 is made up of 12 amino acids. Germline CDR1 WNHNN, CDR2 SYGVQD (reference sequence). With V trimmed by 4 bases and J by 7 bases, 2 bases remained unmatched. This CDR3 reads CASSVGQGEAFF. In DNA form, the CDR3 reads TGCGCCAGCAGTGTCGGACAGGGTGAAGCTTTCTTT.

The chain has TRBV3-1 (or the pseudogene TRBV3-2) and TRBJ1-6; no firm D call. V dropped 3 bases and J dropped 7 bases, with 7 bases sitting between them. Germline values: CDR1 LGHDT, CDR2 YNNKEL (reference sequence). This CDR3 has 13 amino acids. The CDR3 sequence is CASSQGVNSPLHF. In DNA form, the CDR3 reads TGTGCCAGCAGCCAGGGAGTAAATTCACCCCTCCACTTT.

A remark on this clone: Additional DNA sequences in this sample encode the identical CDR3. The rearrangement links TRBV7-9 to TRBJ1-5; possibly TRBD1 for D (6 bases). The CDR3 has 15 residues. V dropped 2 bases and J dropped 2 bases, with 10 bases sitting between them. The germline CDR1 and CDR2 sequences are SEHNR and FQNEAQ (reference sequence). The CDR3 DNA reads TGTGCCAGCAGCTTATCAGGGGTGGGCAATCAGCCCCAGCATTTT. This sequence encodes CASSLSGVGNQPQHF.

The CDR3 loop is CASSRDSFSSGANVLTF. The CDR3 DNA follows: TGTGCCAGCAGCCGGGACTCCTTCAGCTCTGGGGCCAACGTCCTGACTTTC. The chain recombines TRBV3-1 (or the pseudogene TRBV3-2) with TRBJ2-6; the D gene is possibly TRBD2 (6 bases). CDR1 LGHDT and CDR2 YNNKEL come from the germline V gene (reference sequence). Trimming pared 4 bases from V and 0 bases from J, leaving 13 bases between. This CDR3 has 17 residues.

V is TRBV7-9 and J is TRBJ2-3, with D possibly being TRBD2 (5 bases). Germline CDR1 and CDR2: SEHNR and FQNEAQ (reference sequence). This CDR3 region has 14 residues. The V end lost 2 bases, the J end lost 6 bases, and 12 bases lay between the germline ends. CDR3 sequence (DNA): TGTGCCAGCAGCTTACTAGCCTCACGGGATACGCAGTATTTT. Translation: CASSLLASRDTQYF.

The J gene is TRBJ2-3, the V gene TRBV7-8; 9 positions agree with TRBD2. J was trimmed by 2 bases and V by 8 bases; bases with no gene match: 5. In germline, CDR1 is SGHVS, CDR2 FQNEAQ. This CDR3 is built from 14 residues. This chain's CDR3 is CASAGGGDTDTQYF. Here the CDR3 DNA reads TGTGCCAGCGCCGGCGGGGGGGACACAGATACGCAGTATTTT.

The V call is TRBV29-1, the J call TRBJ2-1, with TRBD2 matching over 10 bases. Losses at the gene ends were 7 bases for V and 7 bases for J; bases not matched to a gene: 16. CDR3 length: 16 residues. Germline V gene data show CDR1 as SQVTM and CDR2 as ANQGSEA. The CDR3 is CSARTSGETSRNEQFF. CDR3 sequence (DNA): TGCAGCGCCCGAACTAGCGGGGAGACAAGTAGGAATGAGCAGTTCTTC.

This chain uses TRBV5-1 with TRBJ1-3; no clear D gene. Trimming cost V 0 bases and J 0 bases, with 16 bases left between them. Looked up from germline, CDR1 is SGHRS and CDR2 is YFSETQ. This CDR3 is built from 18 residues. In DNA form, the CDR3 reads TGCGCCAGCAGCTTGGGGGCAGGCGGGGTAAACTCTGGAAACACCATATATTTT. Its protein product is CASSLGAGGVNSGNTIYF. The variable domain in full, completed from reference TRBV5-1 and TRBJ1-3, reads KAGVTQTPRYLIKTRGQQVTLSCSPISGHRSVSWYQQTPGQGLQFLFEYFSETQRNKGNFPGRFSGRQFSNSRSEMNVSTLELGDSALYLCASSLGAGGVNSGNTIYFGEGSWLTVV.

The chain carries TRBV24-1 and TRBJ1-6; TRBD1 matches at 11 bases. The CDR3 runs 17 residues. From germline, CDR1 is KGHDR and CDR2 SFDVKD. The junction had 11 bases not matched to a gene; V was cut back by 8 bases and J by 6 bases. The CDR3, as DNA: TGTGCCACCACCCAAGGACCGGACAGGGGGCTTAATTCACCCCTCCACTTT. Its protein is CATTQGPDRGLNSPLHF.

This clone is a singleton in its sample. In nucleotides, the CDR3 is TGTGCCAGCAGCTTAGAAGCGGGGGCCTACGAGCAGTACTTC. It translates to CASSLEAGAYEQYF. V usage is TRBV11-2 and J usage is TRBJ2-7; 8 bases line up with TRBD2. Germline CDR1 SGHAT, CDR2 FQNNGV. CDR3 length equals 14 residues. V dropped 0 bases and J dropped 2; count of bases not matched to a gene: 0.

CDR3 amino acids: CASSHDSTEQYF. The CDR3 DNA follows: TGTGCCAGCAGCCACGACTCCACGGAGCAGTACTTC. This rearrangement joins TRBV11-3 to TRBJ2-7; D is undetermined. The CDR3 covers 12 residues. The V and J ends lost 5 bases and 7 bases respectively, with 12 bases between them. Germline CDR1 reads SGHNT; CDR2 reads YENEEA.